Listed below are T cell receptor beta chains from one sample, sequenced in a study of CD8+ T cells in alopecia areata. Data came from immunoSEQ multiplex PCR; TCRdb stores just in-frame clones and leaves some out. In the table there are 150,000 to 200,000 clones, roughly 60% of which are singletons. Material: CD4+ T cells sorted from blood, obtained at week 24, from a patient treated with tofacitinib. The receptor source for this set is a human donor with alopecia areata. Each CDR3 is given with its conserved first and last residue. Only part of the rows carry a size: once, few, many, or a class if the clone is expanded.

V gene	clone size	CDR3 protein
TRBV19	few	CASSEDRGVLGYTF
TRBV25-1	.	CASSESEATNYGYTF
TRBV6-6	.	CASSYSKGYQPQHF
TRBV5-6	few	CASSLVQGNSEQYF
TRBV29-1	few	CSVIRDRKTQYF
TRBV29-1	.	CSVPWATFEQFF
TRBV18	.	CASSPAGVDYEQYF
TRBV6-5	few	CASSRTSGGVYEQYF
TRBV29-1	.	CSPVSGGDQETQYF
TRBV5-5	few	CASSLAGEGLDTGELFF
TRBV29-1	few	CSVDLRGNTGELFF
TRBV18	few	CASSPGQRLNTGELFF
TRBV15	.	CATSRGQVPNQPQHF
TRBV18	few	CASSPGGNQPQHF
TRBV25-1	.	CASRGQGGGNEQFF
TRBV4-2	.	CASSQDQGAKGYTF